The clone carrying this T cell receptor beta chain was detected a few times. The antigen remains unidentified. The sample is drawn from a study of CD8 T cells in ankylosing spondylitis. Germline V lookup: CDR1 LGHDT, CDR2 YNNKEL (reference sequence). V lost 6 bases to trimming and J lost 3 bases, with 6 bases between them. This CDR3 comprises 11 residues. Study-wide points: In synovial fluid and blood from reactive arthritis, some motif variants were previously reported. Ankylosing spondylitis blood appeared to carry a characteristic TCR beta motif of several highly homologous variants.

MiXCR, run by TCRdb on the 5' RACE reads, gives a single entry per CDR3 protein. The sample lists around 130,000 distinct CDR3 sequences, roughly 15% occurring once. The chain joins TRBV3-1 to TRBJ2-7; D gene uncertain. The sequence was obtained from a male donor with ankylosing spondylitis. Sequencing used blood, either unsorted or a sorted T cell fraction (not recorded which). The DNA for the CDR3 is TGTGCCAGCAGAAACAGCTACGAGCAGTACTTC. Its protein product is CASRNSYEQYF.